This entry lists 28 T cell receptor beta chains sequenced from one sample in a study of T cell changes during pregnancy in multiple sclerosis. Only in-frame clones appear in the TCRdb table, and some are missing; sequencing was by immunoSEQ multiplex PCR. Here the sample spans tens of thousands of clones, approximately 89% being singletons. The starting material was peripheral blood, obtained after pregnancy. The receptors were gathered from a female donor with multiple sclerosis, enrolled in a pregnancy study.

J is TRBJ2-1 and V is TRBV18; the match to TRBD2 covers 9 bases. V lost 3 bases, J lost 4 bases, and 4 bases stayed unmatched. CDR3 length equals 15 residues. Per the germline V gene, CDR1 is KGHSH and CDR2 is LQKENI. CDR3 coding DNA: TGTGCCAGCTCACCGGCGGGGGGGAAATACAATGAGCAGTTCTTC. Its translation is CASSPAGGKYNEQFF.

J is TRBJ2-7 and V is TRBV7-2, with TRBD2 matching 7 bases. The CDR3 is 11 amino acids. V was pared by 5 bases and J by 13 bases, with 8 bases of the junction left unmatched. Germline CDR1 and CDR2: SGHTA and FQGNSA. For the CDR3, the DNA is TGTGCCAGCAGCCCGGGGGGAAGGCACTACTTC. It codes for CASSPGGRHYF.

The chain combines TRBV10-3 with TRBJ2-1; 7 nucleotides align to TRBD2. The junction had 9 bases not matched to a gene; V was cut back by 3 bases and J by 4 bases. This CDR3 spans 16 amino acids. Per germline, CDR1 ENHRY and CDR2 SYGVKD. CDR3 DNA sequence: TGTGCCATCAGTGATCCTTCCCTGCGGGGGTACAATGAGCAGTTCTTC. Translation: CAISDPSLRGYNEQFF.

This clone was counted at least ten times. The chain employs TRBV20-1 and TRBJ1-1; TRBD1 might be the D (6 bases). This CDR3 is 11 amino acids long. CDR1 and CDR2 (germline): DFQATT, SNEGSKA (reference sequence). Trimming took off 7 bases at V and 5 bases at J, with 11 bases between the two ends. This CDR3 is CSVPGVTEAFF. For the CDR3, the DNA is TGCAGTGTCCCAGGGGTTACTGAAGCTTTCTTT.

The chain combines TRBV6-1 with TRBJ2-7; TRBD2 agrees at 9 bases. The CDR3 length is 15 residues. Germline trimming cut 0 bases from V and 2 bases from J; bases unmatched to any gene: 2. CDR1 and CDR2 from the germline V gene are MNHNS and SASEGT. The CDR3 DNA reads TGTGCCAGCAGTGAAGCGCCTAGCGGGGCCTACGAGCAGTACTTC. Its translation is CASSEAPSGAYEQYF.

This CDR3 reads CASSLVVGGDGYTF. In DNA, the CDR3 is TGTGCCAGCAGTTTGGTCGTAGGGGGAGATGGCTACACCTTC. The chain couples TRBV28 to TRBJ1-2, with a tentative D call TRBD1 (6 bases). Germline V gene data show CDR1 as MDHEN and CDR2 as SYDVKM. Trimming took off 3 bases at V and 6 bases at J, with 14 bases between the two ends. The CDR3 is 14 amino acids.

This rearrangement joins TRBV10-3 to TRBJ1-5, with 9 bases fitting TRBD1. Germline values: CDR1 ENHRY, CDR2 SYGVKD. The CDR3 is 13 amino acids. V lost 6 bases and J lost 7; bases outside the gene matches: 4. The CDR3 nucleotides are TGTGCCATCAGCAGGGACAGGGACCAGCCCCAGCATTTT. Its translation is CAISRDRDQPQHF.

The count of this clone is one. The V and J genes are TRBV28 and TRBJ2-7; tentatively, D is TRBD1 (5 bases). CDR1 is MDHEN and CDR2 is SYDVKM in the germline V gene. Trimming took off 8 bases at V and 2 bases at J, with 10 bases between the two ends. The CDR3 is 12 residues long. The CDR3 loop reads CASQGRAYEQYF. The CDR3 coding sequence is TGTGCCAGCCAGGGCAGGGCCTACGAGCAGTACTTC.

This chain joins TRBV5-1 and TRBJ2-5; D not certain. Germline V gene data show CDR1 as SGHRS and CDR2 as YFSETQ. This CDR3 has 12 amino acids. Trimming removed 0 bases at V and 4 bases at J, with 4 bases between. CDR3 coding DNA: TGCGCCAGCAGCTTGGCCTCAGAGACCCAGTACTTC. It encodes CASSLASETQYF. The full variable domain, in which reference TRBV5-1 and TRBJ2-5 provide the parts outside the CDR3, is KAGVTQTPRYLIKTRGQQVTLSCSPISGHRSVSWYQQTPGQGLQFLFEYFSETQRNKGNFPGRFSGRQFSNSRSEMNVSTLELGDSALYLCASSLASETQYFGPGTRLLVL.

The sample holds a few counts of this clone. The gene calls are TRBV10-2 and TRBJ2-7; TRBD2 agrees at 7 bases. The germline gives CDR1 WSHSY, CDR2 SAAADI. Germline trimming cut 6 bases from V and 4 bases from J; bases unmatched to any gene: 9. The CDR3 is 14 residues long. CDR3 sequence (DNA): TGCGCCAGCAGGCAGAGGGGCGGGGGATACGAGCAGTACTTC. This gives the protein CASRQRGGGYEQYF.

The chain links TRBV6-4 to TRBJ1-1; 7 bases line up with TRBD1. Trimming took 6 bases from V and 5 from J; bases not matched to a gene: 6. Per the germline V gene, CDR1 is MRHNA and CDR2 is SNTAGT. This CDR3 contains 13 residues. CDR3 residues: CASREGAKTEAFF. The CDR3 bases are TGTGCCAGCAGGGAGGGGGCGAAGACTGAAGCTTTCTTT.

The rearrangement links TRBV2 to TRBJ1-2; 8 bases are a match to TRBD1. With 6 bases clipped from V and 8 bases from J, the junction kept 5 bases outside the gene matches. The CDR3 totals 12 residues. Germline V gene sequence: CDR1 SNHLY, CDR2 FYNNEI. CDR3 in amino acids: CASSADREGYTF. Here the CDR3 DNA reads TGTGCCAGCAGCGCGGACAGGGAGGGCTACACCTTC.

The chain has TRBV9 and TRBJ2-1; 7 positions match TRBD2. The CDR3 extends over 15 amino acids. Trimming at V came to 3 bases and at J to 7 bases, leaving 10 bases not matched to a gene. CDR1 is SGDLS and CDR2 is YYNGEE in the germline V gene. The CDR3 DNA reads as TGTGCCAGCAGCGGTAGCGGGTGGGCCGAGAATGAGCAGTTCTTC. Encoded protein: CASSGSGWAENEQFF.

This chain joins TRBV9 and TRBJ2-3; D possibly corresponds to TRBD2 (5 bases). This CDR3 region has 16 residues. Trimming left V 3 bases short and J 0 bases short, with 14 bases between. Germline assignment: CDR1 SGDLS and CDR2 YYNGEE. CDR3 DNA: TGTGCCAGCAGCGCGACAACTAGAGGGAGCACAGATACGCAGTATTTT. It translates to CASSATTRGSTDTQYF. Using reference TRBV9 and TRBJ2-3 for the parts outside the CDR3, the full variable domain is DSGVTQTPKHLITATGQRVTLRCSPRSGDLSVYWYQQSLDQGLQFLIQYYNGEERAKGNILERFSAQQFPDLHSELNLSSLELGDSALYFCASSATTRGSTDTQYFGPGTRLTVL.

This CDR3 reads CASSLFGGTGPYSYTF. For the CDR3, the DNA is TGCGCCAGCAGCCTGTTCGGAGGGACAGGGCCGTATAGCTACACCTTC. The chain carries TRBV5-1 and TRBJ1-2; 9 bases line up with TRBD1. Trimming cost V 4 bases and J 9 bases; bases outside gene matches: 16. The CDR3 consists of 16 residues. The germline V gene has CDR1 SGHRS and CDR2 YFSETQ.

The table lists this clone with a few counts. The genes are TRBV5-1 and TRBJ1-1; TRBD1 matches at 8 bases. This CDR3 region has 14 residues. Trimming removed 4 bases from V and 1 base from J; junction bases left unmatched: 3. Per germline, CDR1 SGHRS and CDR2 YFSETQ. CDR3 residues: CASSPGQGNTEAFF. The CDR3 coding sequence is TGCGCCAGCAGCCCCGGACAGGGGAACACTGAAGCTTTCTTT.

The chain uses TRBV28 and TRBJ1-2; no clear D. CDR3 size: 15 residues. Trimming took 2 bases from V and 4 from J, leaving 14 bases between them. Germline V gives CDR1 MDHEN, CDR2 SYDVKM. The CDR3 is CASSLGPGGVYGYTF. DNA for the CDR3: TGTGCCAGCAGTTTAGGCCCCGGCGGGGTCTATGGCTACACCTTC.

In nucleotides, the CDR3 is TGCGCCAGCAGCCCGAGGGCGGACCCTAATGAAAAACTGTTTTTT. Translation: CASSPRADPNEKLFF. The V and J genes are TRBV5-1 and TRBJ1-4; D gene ambiguous. This CDR3 contains 15 residues. The ends were cut back, 4 bases at V and 3 bases at J, with 13 bases in the middle. Germline V lookup: CDR1 SGHRS, CDR2 YFSETQ.

The CDR3 region is CASSLSTGYEQFF. DNA of the CDR3: TGCGCCAGCAGCTTGTCGACAGGGTATGAGCAGTTCTTC. The chain has TRBV5-1 and TRBJ2-1; 7 nucleotides align to TRBD1. The CDR3 is 13 amino acids. Germline loops: CDR1 SGHRS, CDR2 YFSETQ. V lost 1 base, J lost 8 bases, and 3 bases stayed unmatched.

In its sample, this clone was seen once. This chain connects TRBV12-2 to TRBJ2-7; TRBD1 is the table's D call, not checked against the DNA. TRBV12-2 counts as a pseudogene. The length of the CDR3 is 16 residues. The CDR3 region is CASRFSPGQPAGEQYF. The CDR3 coding sequence is TGTGCAAGTCGCTTTAGTCCGGGACAGCCGGCGGGCGAGCAGTACTTC.

The gene calls are TRBV4-1 and TRBJ2-7; no clear D. CDR3 size: 13 residues. Looked up from germline, CDR1 is MGHRA and CDR2 is YSYEKL. Trimming cost V 1 base and J 6 bases, with 10 bases left between them. CDR3 residues: CASSQVLVSEQYF. The CDR3 nucleotides read TGCGCCAGCAGCCAAGTTTTAGTCTCCGAGCAGTACTTC.

The chain couples TRBV2 to TRBJ1-6; the match to TRBD1 covers 9 bases. V lost 8 bases and J lost 8; bases outside the gene matches: 10. The CDR3 has 15 residues. From germline, CDR1 is SNHLY and CDR2 FYNNEI. Here the CDR3 DNA reads TGTGCCAGCCTTGGTTGGGGACAGGGCGATTCACCCCTCCACTTT. Amino acid sequence: CASLGWGQGDSPLHF.

The genes are TRBV27 and TRBJ2-7; TRBD1 matches 11 bases. J was trimmed by 3 bases and V by 4 bases; bases with no gene match: 5. Germline CDR1 MNHEY, CDR2 SMNVEV (reference sequence). This CDR3 is 15 amino acids long. CDR3 DNA: TGTGCCAGCAGTTGGGGACAGGGGGGCAACTACGAGCAGTACTTC. It yields the protein CASSWGQGGNYEQYF.

The gene calls are TRBV27 and TRBJ1-1; 7 bases align to TRBD1. The ends lost 6 bases at V and 10 bases at J; junction bases unmatched: 11. The germline gives CDR1 MNHEY, CDR2 SMNVEV (reference sequence). CDR3 size: 13 residues. The CDR3, as DNA: TGTGCCAGCAGCATTACGAGGAACAGGGGAGCTTTCTTT. It encodes CASSITRNRGAFF.

The chain combines TRBV29-1 with TRBJ1-3; no reliable D call. Looked up from germline, CDR1 is SQVTM and CDR2 is ANQGSEA. The CDR3 contains 13 residues. V gave up 6 bases and J gave up 0 bases, with 9 bases separating them. The CDR3 sequence is CSVTLNSGNTIYF. The DNA for the CDR3 is TGCAGCGTCACATTAAACTCTGGAAACACCATATATTTT.

The V and J genes are TRBV5-1 and TRBJ2-5, with D tentatively TRBD2 (6 bases). CDR1 is SGHRS and CDR2 is YFSETQ in the germline V gene. With 4 bases removed from V and 4 bases from J, the gap between germline ends came to 11 bases. The CDR3 consists of 13 residues. CDR3 protein: CASSRGAGETQYF. The CDR3 DNA is TGCGCCAGCAGCCGCGGGGCGGGAGAGACCCAGTACTTC.

The rearrangement joins TRBV5-5 to TRBJ1-1; D gene unclear. Germline V gene lookup returns CDR1 SGHKS and CDR2 YYEKEE (reference sequence). Deletions cut 2 bases from V and 3 bases from J, with 5 bases between. CDR3 length: 12 amino acids. CDR3: CASSFSYTEAFF. CDR3 DNA: TGTGCCAGCAGCTTCTCCTACACTGAAGCTTTCTTT.

This chain joins TRBV10-3 and TRBJ1-2; 8 bases map to TRBD1. Germline V gene data show CDR1 as ENHRY and CDR2 as SYGVKD. CDR3 length: 14 amino acids. With 4 bases clipped from V and 6 bases from J, the junction kept 7 bases outside the gene matches. CDR3 bases: TGTGCCATCAGTGTAGGACAGGGTCTCGATGGCTACACCTTC. Protein: CAISVGQGLDGYTF.